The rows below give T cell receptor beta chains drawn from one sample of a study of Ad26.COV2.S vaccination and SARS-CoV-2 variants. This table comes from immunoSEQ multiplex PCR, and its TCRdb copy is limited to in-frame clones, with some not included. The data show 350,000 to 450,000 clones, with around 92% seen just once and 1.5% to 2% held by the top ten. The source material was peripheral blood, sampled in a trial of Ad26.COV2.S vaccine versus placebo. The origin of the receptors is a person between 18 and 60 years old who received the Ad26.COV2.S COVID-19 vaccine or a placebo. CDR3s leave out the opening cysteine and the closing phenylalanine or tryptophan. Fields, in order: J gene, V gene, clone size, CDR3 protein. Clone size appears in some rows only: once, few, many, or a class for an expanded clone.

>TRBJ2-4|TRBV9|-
ASSAGLAGIAKNIQY
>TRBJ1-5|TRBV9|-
ASSVGVGQYSNQPQH
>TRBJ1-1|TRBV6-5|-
ASSSRDRVIGTEAF
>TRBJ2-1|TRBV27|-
ASSFPRKEQF
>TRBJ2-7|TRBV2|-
ASRDRRTGPHEQY
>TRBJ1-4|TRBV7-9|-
ASSLGHGGTNEKLF
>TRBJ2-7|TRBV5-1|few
ASSLYTSSYEQY
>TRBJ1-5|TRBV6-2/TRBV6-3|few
ASSSHLGRVNQPQH
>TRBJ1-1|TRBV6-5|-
ASSHSGGNTEAF
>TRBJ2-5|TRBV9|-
ASSVDWGWETQY
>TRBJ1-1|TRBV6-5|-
ASSSKGEAF
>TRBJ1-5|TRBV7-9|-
ASSEQYSNQPQH
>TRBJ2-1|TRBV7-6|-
ASSRLAGVDGEQF
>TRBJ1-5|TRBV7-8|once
ASSTGGWGNQPQH
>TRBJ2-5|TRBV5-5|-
ASSLEYTNTGRETQY
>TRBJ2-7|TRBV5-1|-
ASSLAIRLYEQY
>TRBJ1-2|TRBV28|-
ASYTGLNYGYT
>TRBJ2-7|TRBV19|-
ASSATGNTYYEQY
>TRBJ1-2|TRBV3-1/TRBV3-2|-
ASSQDYFGYGYT
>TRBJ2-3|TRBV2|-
ASNVGGAPDTQY
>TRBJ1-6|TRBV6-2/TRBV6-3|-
ASSYSPLAGMNSPLH
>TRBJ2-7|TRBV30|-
AWSVKALPYEQY
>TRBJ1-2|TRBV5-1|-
ASSLTGGAGYT
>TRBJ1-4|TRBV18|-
ASSPPSGGEKLF
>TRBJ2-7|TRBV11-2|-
ASSQGQGRKSYEQY
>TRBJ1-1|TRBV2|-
ASSEDGNTEAF
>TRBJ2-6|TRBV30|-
AWSRSPGANVLT
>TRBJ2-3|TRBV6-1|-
ASSGRTDTQY
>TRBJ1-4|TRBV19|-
ASSWDNLFSANEKLF
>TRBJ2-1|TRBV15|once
ATSRTGTGVSNEQF
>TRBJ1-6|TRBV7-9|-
ASSLVGDLNSPLH
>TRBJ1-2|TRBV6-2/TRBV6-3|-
ASRPLQGTGYT
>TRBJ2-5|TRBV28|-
ASSLAGQGKETQY
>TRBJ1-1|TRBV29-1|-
SVEDRATEAF
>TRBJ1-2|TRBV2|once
ASSYRGVDGYT
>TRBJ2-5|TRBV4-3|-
ASSQDDARYQETQY